This T cell receptor (beta chain) was captured in a study of blood T cell repertoires in COVID-19. At the level of the study: Donors in the United States, Italy and Spain gave samples during acute or convalescent COVID-19. Sources were T cells, B-cell-depleted T cells, or PBMCs; the material itself was cDNA or gDNA.

In the authors' workflow: Quantification of nucleated cells was approximated via reference gene primer amplification. Only in-frame clones appear in the TCRdb table, and some are missing; sequencing was by immunoSEQ multiplex PCR. For V, J and clone size, that table is used; D and trimming come from the DNA. This sample has hundreds of thousands of clones, with 70% to 90% found just once. This sequence originates from a man aged 35-49 years with acute or convalescent COVID-19. Material: peripheral blood.

The CDR3, as DNA: TGTGCCAGTAGTATAGGTCTTGGCAGGGTAAGCGGCTACACCTTC. Residues: CASSIGLGRVSGYTF. The chain carries TRBV19 and TRBJ1-2, with a weak D call TRBD1 (5 bases). Per the germline V gene, CDR1 is LNHDA and CDR2 is SQIVND (reference sequence). V was clipped by 1 base and J by 8 bases, with 17 bases between them. The CDR3 length is 15 residues.